This is a list of T cell receptor beta chains from one sample in a study of cytomegalovirus exposure and HLA in healthy donors. The repertoire was sequenced with immunoSEQ multiplex PCR; TCRdb's copy has only in-frame clones and lacks some. Of about 160,000 clones listed, around 79% are singletons. The source material was PBMCs. The receptors stem from a man aged 35-49 years in good health and CMV-seronegative. CDR3s include the opening cysteine and the closing phenylalanine or tryptophan.

TRBJ1-6 | TRBV7-2 | CASSAPGSYSPLHF
TRBJ2-3 | TRBV4-2 | CASSQDMRTGGTDTQYF
TRBJ2-6 | TRBV5-1 | CASQASGSPSGANVLTF
TRBJ2-5 | TRBV11-3 | CASSLGEFGSQYF
TRBJ2-7 | TRBV27 | CASRPRGQSYEQYF
. | TRBV11-3 | CASSRGQDGDEQYF
TRBJ2-1 | TRBV6-5 | CASRGLAVYNEQFF
TRBJ2-2 | TRBV28 | CASSSPPLAGVRIGGELFF
TRBJ1-1 | TRBV4-1 | CASSPERTTMNTEAFF
TRBJ1-1 | TRBV6-5 | CASSYTLTGRSEAFF
TRBJ2-7 | TRBV2 | CASSWGPNSYEQYF
TRBJ1-2 | TRBV27 | CASSARGDYGYTF
TRBJ2-5 | TRBV21-1 | CASSKAWGQIQETQYF
TRBJ2-7 | TRBV5-1 | CASSLEGTAYEQYF
TRBJ1-5 | TRBV19 | CASSIQGGDQPQHF
TRBJ2-7 | TRBV13 | CASSLTGGSYEQYF
TRBJ2-1 | TRBV7-8 | CASSFGTSGREFFHEQFF
TRBJ2-3 | TRBV4-2 | CASSQDGPYTQYF